The clone carrying this TCR beta chain was counted between two and nine times. Seattle's cohort entered during active infection and was followed longitudinally. This sample stems from a study of blood T cell repertoires in COVID-19. Study-wide background: In each case, the material was cDNA or gDNA derived from T cells, B-cell-depleted T cells, or PBMCs.

Only in-frame clones appear in the TCRdb table, and some are missing; sequencing was by immunoSEQ multiplex PCR. The repertoire holds roughly 11,000 clones, with around 70% as singletons. In germline, CDR1 is MDHEN, CDR2 SYDVKM. The CDR3 is made up of 15 amino acids. V was clipped by 3 bases and J by 5 bases, with 16 bases between them. The J gene is TRBJ1-1, the V gene TRBV28, with TRBD1 as a possible D gene (5 bases). Source material: peripheral blood. The receptor was derived from a man in his sixties with COVID-19, enrolled during active disease. CDR3 residues: CASSFLLGGGTEAFF. Written as DNA, the CDR3 is TGTGCCAGCAGTTTCCTCCTGGGGGGAGGAACTGAAGCTTTCTTT.